This entry features one T cell receptor beta chain sequence. Antigen: not known. This sample was included in a study of response to subunit inactivated influenza vaccine. Study results and limitations: Few additional T cells are recruited per seasonal influenza vaccination, authors suggested.

Trimming removed 6 bases from V and 4 bases from J; junction bases left unmatched: 10. The CDR3 runs 14 residues. Germline loops: CDR1 SGHDT, CDR2 YYEEEE. MiXCR, applied by TCRdb to the RT-PCR reads, yields one record per CDR3 protein. Found here are a few hundred thousand distinct CDR3 sequences, 10% to 15% of them singletons; the top ten hold about 8%. The sequence was obtained from a man aged 45-65 years who received an inactivated influenza vaccine. This chain uses TRBV5-6 with TRBJ2-7; 7 bases are a match to TRBD1. The material was non-naive T cells sorted from PBMCs, obtained around 14 days before vaccination. The CDR3 bases are TGTGCCAGCAACTTACGGACAGGCCGGTACGAGCAGTACTTC. This encodes CASNLRTGRYEQYF.